This T cell receptor beta chain was captured by sequencing in a study of T cell changes during pregnancy in multiple sclerosis. The protocol was immunoSEQ multiplex PCR, while the TCRdb copy is restricted to in-frame clones and leaves out a portion. Of some 100,000 clones listed, about 94% are singletons. This clone appeared a few times. V lost 4 bases and J lost 5; bases outside the gene matches: 7. The CDR3 has 15 amino acids. CDR1 is LNHDA, CDR2 SQIVND, per germline (reference sequence). The source was peripheral blood, collected before pregnancy. V is TRBV19 and J is TRBJ1-5, with 8 nucleotides matching TRBD1. This TCR derives from a female donor with multiple sclerosis, enrolled in a pregnancy study. CDR3 loop: CASSTTGAGHQPQHF. The CDR3 DNA is TGTGCCAGTAGTACGACAGGGGCAGGGCATCAGCCCCAGCATTTT.